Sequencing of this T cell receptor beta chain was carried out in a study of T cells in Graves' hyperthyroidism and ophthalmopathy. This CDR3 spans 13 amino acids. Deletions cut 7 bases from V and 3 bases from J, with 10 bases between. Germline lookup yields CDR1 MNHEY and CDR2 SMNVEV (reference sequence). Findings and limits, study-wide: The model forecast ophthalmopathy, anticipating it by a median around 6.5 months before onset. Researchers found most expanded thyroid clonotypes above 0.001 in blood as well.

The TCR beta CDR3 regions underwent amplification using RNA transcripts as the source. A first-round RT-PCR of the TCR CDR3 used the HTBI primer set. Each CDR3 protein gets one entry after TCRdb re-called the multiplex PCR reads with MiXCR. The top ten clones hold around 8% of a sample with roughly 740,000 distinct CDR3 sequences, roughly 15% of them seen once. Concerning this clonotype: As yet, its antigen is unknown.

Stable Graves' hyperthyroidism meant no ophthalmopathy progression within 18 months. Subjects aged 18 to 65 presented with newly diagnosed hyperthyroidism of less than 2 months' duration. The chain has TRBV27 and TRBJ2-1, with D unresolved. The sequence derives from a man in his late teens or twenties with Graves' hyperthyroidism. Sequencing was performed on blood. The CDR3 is CASTGSVYNEQFF. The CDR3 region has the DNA TGTGCCAGCACTGGAAGCGTCTACAATGAGCAGTTCTTC.